This TCR beta chain was identified during a study of cytomegalovirus exposure and HLA in healthy donors (dated by TCRdb to the late 2010s). A note on the overall study: The 650 to 750 repertoires of the first cohort and the 110 or so validation repertoires were produced on the same platform, according to a later analysis. High-throughput TCR immunosequencing, statistical association of individual TCRs with disease status, and machine learning were combined to predict cytomegalovirus infection status. In addition to the first cohort of around 670 subjects, a separate validation cohort of under 150 different subjects was used. The study was designed to test whether signatures of past pathogen exposure could be identified by cataloging public T cell receptors.

The investigation overall reported the following: It was suggested by the authors that the approach could potentially be generalized to other disease states and immunological phenotypes. In vitro tests confirmed that three of the cytomegalovirus-associated TCR beta chains recognize cytomegalovirus antigens. The classifier was reported to diagnose cytomegalovirus status with high specificity and sensitivity in both the original cohort and the validation cohort. Most TCR sequences were observed very rarely across donors, whereas some public TCRs were present in many individuals. In the study, around 160 TCR beta chains were listed as associated with cytomegalovirus. A later analysis lacked HLA typing for the validation cohort, so it scored co-occurrence in that cohort across all 120 or so repertoires. A later analysis found that TCRs clustered in the first cohort also tended to co-occur in the 120 validation repertoires, with approximately 95% of cluster scores above 0.

The donors belonged to the validation cohort of around 110 subjects, which was separate from the approximately 680-subject first cohort. CDR1 and CDR2, per the germline V gene, are MGHRA and YSYEKL. The CDR3 goes from the cysteine to the phenylalanine over 18 residues. Solely the CDR3 DNA is kept, with 54 bases framed from the first base. V sheds 1 base and J sheds 8 bases, leaving 23 bases between their ends. A remark on this clone: Its antigen is unknown. Base qualities were left out, and no much larger clone turns up one base away.

The method behind the library was the immunoSEQ multiplex PCR assay. The authors' pipeline ran thus. A statistical classification framework was built for diagnosing cytomegalovirus status from the catalog of TCR beta chain sequences. TCRdb took this table from immuneACCESS and kept in-frame rearrangements with V and J called. Such tables lack part of the clones; where checked against another copy, unresolved V genes explain under half of the gap, and the rest is unexplained. The DNA gave D and trimming, while V, J and clone size come from that table. A total of fewer than 120,000 clones appear in this sample, about 92% of them only once. The top ten constitute under 2% of the sample.

The specimen was PBMCs. The rearranged chain carries TRBV4-1 and TRBJ1-4, with an unclear D gene assignment. The receptor was isolated from a woman aged 18-29 years in good health and CMV-seronegative. The DNA sequence is given as TGCGCCAGCAGCCAAGTTGGGGAGATGAGTGTCTTGGAAGAAAAACTGTTTTTT. It codes for CASSQVGEMSVLEEKLFF.